These 28 T cell receptor beta chains came from one sample sequenced in a study of blood T cell repertoires in COVID-19. Repertoires were generated with immunoSEQ multiplex PCR, while TCRdb's copy carries only in-frame clones and drops some. Here the sample spans a few hundred thousand clones, roughly 86% being singletons. Sequenced: peripheral blood. The receptors shown here come from an older man with acute or convalescent COVID-19.

The gene calls are TRBV19 and TRBJ2-7, with TRBD2 matching 7 bases. This CDR3 has 15 amino acids. CDR1 LNHDA and CDR2 SQIVND come from the germline V gene (reference sequence). J was trimmed by 2 bases and V by 8 bases; bases with no gene match: 12. CDR3: CASQDPGGGPYEQYF. The CDR3 DNA reads as TGTGCCAGTCAGGACCCGGGGGGAGGTCCCTACGAGCAGTACTTC.

The chain joins TRBV19 to TRBJ1-3; TRBD1 aligns across 7 bases. V lost 3 bases and J lost 2; bases outside the gene matches: 7. The CDR3 length is 16 residues. Per germline, CDR1 LNHDA and CDR2 SQIVND (reference sequence). The CDR3 is CASSIRQGRAGNTIYF. The CDR3 DNA is TGTGCCAGTAGTATTCGACAGGGCCGCGCTGGAAACACCATATATTTT.

The chain has TRBV4-1 and TRBJ2-3; possibly TRBD2 for D (5 bases). Germline V gene sequence: CDR1 MGHRA, CDR2 YSYEKL. Trimming took off 4 bases at V and 0 bases at J, with 11 bases between the two ends. CDR3 length: 15 residues. CDR3 in DNA: TGCGCCAGCAGCCTGTCGGGGATCAGCACAGATACGCAGTATTTT. Residues: CASSLSGISTDTQYF.

The chain employs TRBV4-1 and TRBJ1-1, with unresolved D. CDR3 length equals 14 residues. Germline V lookup: CDR1 MGHRA, CDR2 YSYEKL. The V end was cut by 5 bases, the J end by 1 base, with 11 bases between. CDR3 residues: CASSFETQNTEAFF. In DNA, the CDR3 is TGCGCCAGCAGCTTCGAAACACAGAACACTGAAGCTTTCTTT.

The V and J genes are TRBV6-5 and TRBJ2-7, with 8 bases lining up with TRBD2. Trimming at V came to 7 bases and at J to 4 bases, leaving 6 bases not matched to a gene. Germline assignment: CDR1 MNHEY and CDR2 SVGAGI. This CDR3 contains 13 residues. As DNA, the CDR3 is TGTGCCAGCATCCCTTCGGGGGGGTACGAGCAGTACTTC. This translates into CASIPSGGYEQYF.

The chain couples TRBV5-4 to TRBJ2-6; 7 nucleotides match TRBD1. The germline V gene has CDR1 SGHNT and CDR2 YYREEE (reference sequence). V was clipped by 4 bases and J by 4 bases; unmatched bases: 5. This CDR3 is built from 15 residues. The CDR3 coding sequence is TGTGCCAGCAGCGGGGGACAGCCCGGGGCCAACGTCCTGACTTTC. Its protein is CASSGGQPGANVLTF.

In the case of this clone: Other DNA variants within this sample encode the same CDR3. The V and J genes are TRBV5-1 and TRBJ1-1; 7 nucleotides match TRBD1. CDR1 is SGHRS and CDR2 is YFSETQ in the germline V gene. J gave up 4 bases and V 4 bases, and 10 bases lay outside the gene matches. The CDR3 runs to 15 residues. CDR3 in amino acids: CASSGRTGVGTEAFF. CDR3 bases: TGCGCCAGCAGCGGAAGAACAGGGGTGGGCACTGAAGCTTTCTTT. The full variable domain, completed using reference TRBV5-1 and TRBJ1-1, is KAGVTQTPRYLIKTRGQQVTLSCSPISGHRSVSWYQQTPGQGLQFLFEYFSETQRNKGNFPGRFSGRQFSNSRSEMNVSTLELGDSALYLCASSGRTGVGTEAFFGQGTRLTVV.

The chain carries TRBV28 and TRBJ1-1; 7 bases fit TRBD1. The V gene end was trimmed by 2 bases and the J gene end by 3 bases; junction bases not matched to a gene: 3. There are 14 residues in the CDR3. Germline V gives CDR1 MDHEN, CDR2 SYDVKM. The CDR3 region has the DNA TGTGCCAGCAGTTTACCCGGACAGGACACTGAAGCTTTCTTT. Translation gives CASSLPGQDTEAFF.

The rearrangement joins TRBV6-1 to TRBJ1-1; 9 bases agree with TRBD1. Germline V lookup: CDR1 MNHNS, CDR2 SASEGT. With V trimmed by 4 bases and J by 1 base, 10 bases remained unmatched. The CDR3 runs to 17 residues. The CDR3 bases are TGTGCCAGCAGTGGTGCCCGGGACAGGGTACGGAACACTGAAGCTTTCTTT. The encoded protein is CASSGARDRVRNTEAFF.

V and J are TRBV5-1 and TRBJ2-2; TRBD2 matches 10 bases. The J segment lost 5 bases and the V segment lost 0 bases, leaving 7 bases of the junction unmatched. Germline V gives CDR1 SGHRS, CDR2 YFSETQ. The CDR3 totals 17 residues. The CDR3 DNA reads as TGCGCCAGCAGCTTGGACACTAGCGGGACGGTTACCGGGGAGCTGTTTTTT. This encodes CASSLDTSGTVTGELFF. Complete variable domain (other parts from reference TRBV5-1 and TRBJ2-2): KAGVTQTPRYLIKTRGQQVTLSCSPISGHRSVSWYQQTPGQGLQFLFEYFSETQRNKGNFPGRFSGRQFSNSRSEMNVSTLELGDSALYLCASSLDTSGTVTGELFFGEGSRLTVL.

V is TRBV28 and J is TRBJ1-1; 7 nucleotides line up with TRBD1. Germline loops: CDR1 MDHEN, CDR2 SYDVKM. Trimming cost V 5 bases and J 4 bases; bases outside gene matches: 1. This CDR3 has 12 residues. The chain's CDR3 is CASSAGGTEAFF. The CDR3 coding sequence is TGTGCCAGCAGTGCAGGGGGCACTGAAGCTTTCTTT.

This clone is a singleton in its sample. The chain recombines TRBV12-5 with TRBJ1-2; 7 bases are a match to TRBD1. J gave up 8 bases and V 4 bases, and 10 bases lay outside the gene matches. Germline CDR1 reads LGHNT; CDR2 reads FRNRAP. This CDR3 comprises 14 residues. The DNA for the CDR3 is TGTGCTAGTGGTTCCTCACAGGGGATTCGAGGCTACACCTTC. Its protein is CASGSSQGIRGYTF.

Written as DNA, the CDR3 is TGTGCCAGCAGTTACTCTTCCAGGGTTGAGGAGCAGTTCTTC. Amino acid sequence: CASSYSSRVEEQFF. The genes are TRBV6-5 and TRBJ2-1, with D maybe TRBD1 (5 bases). Trimming removed 0 bases at V and 10 bases at J, with 13 bases between. Germline V gives CDR1 MNHEY, CDR2 SVGAGI. The CDR3 extends over 14 amino acids.

V and J are TRBV27 and TRBJ2-2; D may be TRBD1 (6 bases). This CDR3 comprises 14 residues. Germline CDR1 reads MNHEY; CDR2 reads SMNVEV (reference sequence). Trimming pared 7 bases from V and 1 base from J, leaving 10 bases between. The CDR3 loop is CASTGTLNTGELFF. The CDR3 nucleotides read TGTGCCAGCACCGGGACACTGAACACCGGGGAGCTGTTTTTT.

The chain carries TRBV15 and TRBJ2-1, with 7 bases that match TRBD1. Germline V CDR1 and CDR2: LNHNV, YYDKDF (reference sequence). This CDR3 contains 15 residues. The junction had 2 bases not matched to a gene; V was cut back by 1 base and J by 2 bases. CDR3 sequence reads: CATSRGGTAYNEQFF. DNA for the CDR3: TGTGCCACCAGCAGAGGTGGGACAGCCTACAATGAGCAGTTCTTC.

V gene TRBV19 combines with J gene TRBJ1-1, with D perhaps matching TRBD1 (6 bases). Germline-derived CDR1 and CDR2 are LNHDA and SQIVND (reference sequence). With 3 bases removed from V and 0 bases from J, the gap between germline ends came to 14 bases. The CDR3 spans 16 residues. This CDR3 is CASSIPDRRMNTEAFF. In DNA form, the CDR3 reads TGTGCCAGTAGTATCCCAGACAGGCGCATGAACACTGAAGCTTTCTTT.

The V gene is TRBV29-1, the J gene TRBJ2-7; D is undetermined. Per germline, CDR1 SQVTM and CDR2 ANQGSEA. The CDR3 has 13 amino acids. V lost 5 bases, J lost 3 bases, and 14 bases lay in between. CDR3 DNA sequence: TGCAGCGTTCAATTCGGGTTCATCTACGAGCAGTACTTC. Its translation: CSVQFGFIYEQYF.

CDR3 coding DNA: TGTGCCAGCTCACCAGCGTTGAGGGGGACCGAGCAGTACTTC. Translating gives CASSPALRGTEQYF. The V gene is TRBV18, the J gene TRBJ2-7; possible D gene TRBD1, 6 bases. Trimming cost V 2 bases and J 6 bases, with 14 bases left between them. In germline, CDR1 is KGHSH, CDR2 LQKENI. The CDR3 is 14 amino acids.

The rearrangement uses TRBV12-3 or TRBV12-4 and TRBJ1-1; perhaps TRBD1 as D (5 bases). Trimming removed 3 bases at V and 6 bases at J, with 8 bases between. The CDR3 extends over 12 amino acids. CDR3 region: CASSFLTAEAFF. Here the CDR3 DNA reads TGTGCCAGCAGTTTTTTGACAGCTGAAGCTTTCTTT.

This clone came up a few times. The gene calls are TRBV19 and TRBJ1-6; no firm D call. Trimming cost V 4 bases and J 7 bases, with 8 bases left between them. Germline-derived CDR1 and CDR2 are LNHDA and SQIVND (reference sequence). The CDR3 is 13 amino acids. The DNA for the CDR3 is TGTGCCAGTAGTAATAATGGCAATTCACCCCTCCACTTT. Translated: CASSNNGNSPLHF.

The chain combines TRBV18 with TRBJ1-2; TRBD1 matches 8 bases. The V gene end was trimmed by 3 bases and the J gene end by 4 bases; junction bases not matched to a gene: 4. Germline V gene sequence: CDR1 KGHSH, CDR2 LQKENI. The CDR3 spans 14 residues. CDR3: CASSPEGQVYGYTF. The CDR3 nucleotides are TGTGCCAGCTCACCGGAGGGACAGGTCTATGGCTACACCTTC.

This chain links TRBV2 with TRBJ1-2, with D maybe TRBD1 (5 bases). The CDR3 spans 12 residues. Per the germline V gene, CDR1 is SNHLY and CDR2 is FYNNEI. V was shortened by 2 bases and J by 8 bases, with 9 bases between the two germline ends. The CDR3 DNA follows: TGTGCCAGCAGTGAACAGGGCGGAGGCTACACCTTC. Translated: CASSEQGGGYTF.

The V and J genes are TRBV28 and TRBJ1-2; D possibly corresponds to TRBD1 (5 bases). V was cut by 5 bases and J by 2 bases, with 9 bases left in between. CDR1 and CDR2 from the germline V gene are MDHEN and SYDVKM. This CDR3 has 13 amino acids. The CDR3 DNA sequence: TGTGCCAGCAGTCCCCGACAGAACTATGGCTACACCTTC. Translation: CASSPRQNYGYTF.

The chain joins TRBV3-1 (or the pseudogene TRBV3-2) to TRBJ2-1, with 7 bases lining up with TRBD1. CDR3 size: 15 residues. Germline CDR1 reads LGHDT; CDR2 reads YNNKEL (reference sequence). V gave up 8 bases and J gave up 8 bases; unmatched junction bases: 15. The CDR3 spells CASSKRQGREDEQFF. The CDR3, as DNA: TGTGCCAGCTCGAAAAGACAGGGCAGAGAGGATGAGCAGTTCTTC.

About this clone: Other DNA sequences from this sample encode an identical CDR3 as well. The CDR3 bases are TGTGCCAGCAGCAGGGACAGGGGAAATCAGCCCCAGCATTTT. It encodes CASSRDRGNQPQHF. The genes are TRBV7-2 and TRBJ1-5, with 10 bases that match TRBD1. Trimming removed 5 bases from V and 4 bases from J; junction bases left unmatched: 2. The CDR3 totals 14 residues. From germline, CDR1 is SGHTA and CDR2 FQGNSA. Full variable domain (missing parts from reference TRBV7-2 and TRBJ1-5): GAGVSQSPSNKVTEKGKDVELRCDPISGHTALYWYRQSLGQGLEFLIYFQGNSAPDKSGLPSDRFSAERTGGSVSTLTIQRTQQEDSAVYLCASSRDRGNQPQHFGDGTRLSIL.

The V call is TRBV27, the J call TRBJ2-5; weak D call: TRBD2 (6 bases). Germline V gene sequence: CDR1 MNHEY, CDR2 SMNVEV (reference sequence). The CDR3 is 13 amino acids. With 6 bases removed from V and 8 bases from J, the gap between germline ends came to 16 bases. This CDR3 reads CASSAGGGGTQYF. CDR3 bases: TGTGCCAGCAGCGCCGGGGGTGGGGGTACCCAGTACTTC.

This clone was recorded a few times. The chain employs TRBV3-1 (or the pseudogene TRBV3-2) and TRBJ1-1; 8 bases are shared with TRBD1. The CDR3 spans 14 residues. Germline assignment: CDR1 LGHDT and CDR2 YNNKEL (reference sequence). The J segment lost 1 base and the V segment lost 3 bases, leaving 1 base of the junction unmatched. The CDR3 region has the DNA TGTGCCAGCAGCCAGACAGGGGAGAACACTGAAGCTTTCTTT. Protein product: CASSQTGENTEAFF.

The gene calls are TRBV7-2 and TRBJ2-3; 10 bases are shared with TRBD1. CDR1 and CDR2 (germline): SGHTA, FQGNSA. This CDR3 spans 15 amino acids. V dropped 5 bases and J dropped 6; count of bases not matched to a gene: 8. The CDR3 reads CASSPKTGGLDTQYF. The CDR3 DNA reads TGTGCCAGCAGCCCGAAGACAGGGGGCTTGGATACGCAGTATTTT.